This T cell receptor beta chain was recovered during a study of vaccination effects on CD4 cells after COVID-19. In its sample, this clone was seen many times. Antigen specificity is unknown. The protocol was immunoSEQ multiplex PCR, while the TCRdb copy is restricted to in-frame clones and leaves out a portion. This repertoire shows about 45,000 clones, approximately 70% found once; its top ten account for around a third. ViraFEST expansion of antigen-specific CD4+ T cells with viral peptide pools preceded sequencing. At the end of nine to ten days of culture, CD4+ T cells were isolated. PCR showed that the person got SARS-CoV-2 infection at some point between March and December 2020. Every well housed two million PBMC, which grew in culture alongside 10 IU/ml IL-2 and 10 ug/ml peptides. The germline CDR1 and CDR2 sequences are KGHSH and LQKENI. The CDR3 length is 18 residues. Germline trimming cut 4 bases from V and 0 bases from J; bases unmatched to any gene: 9.

The V and J genes are TRBV18 and TRBJ1-3; 10 nucleotides agree with TRBD1. Source: CD4+ T cells from PBMCs cultured with a peptide pool, taken before COVID-19 vaccination. The TCR sequence derives from a human donor who had a prior SARS-CoV-2 infection. The CDR3 loop is CASSRGTGEGSSGNTIYF. Here the CDR3 DNA reads TGTGCCAGCTCACGGGGGACAGGGGAAGGCTCCTCTGGAAACACCATATATTTT.